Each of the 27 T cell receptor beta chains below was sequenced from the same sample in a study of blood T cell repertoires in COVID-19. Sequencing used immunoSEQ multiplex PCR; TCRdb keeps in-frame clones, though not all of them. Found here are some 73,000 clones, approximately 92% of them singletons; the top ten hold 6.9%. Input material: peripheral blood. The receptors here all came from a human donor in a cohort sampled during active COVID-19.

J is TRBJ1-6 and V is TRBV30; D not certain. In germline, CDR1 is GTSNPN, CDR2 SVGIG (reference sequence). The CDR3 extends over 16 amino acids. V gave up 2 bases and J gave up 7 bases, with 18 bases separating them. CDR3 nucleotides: TGTGCCTGGAGTTCCTTTAGGGAGACCCGAAATTCACCCCTCCACTTT. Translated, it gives CAWSSFRETRNSPLHF. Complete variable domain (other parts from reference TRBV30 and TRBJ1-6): SQTIHQWPATLVQPVGSPLSLECTVEGTSNPNLYWYRQAAGRGLQLLFYSVGIGQISSEVPQNLSASRPQDRQFILSSKKLLLSDSGFYLCAWSSFRETRNSPLHFGNGTRLTVT.

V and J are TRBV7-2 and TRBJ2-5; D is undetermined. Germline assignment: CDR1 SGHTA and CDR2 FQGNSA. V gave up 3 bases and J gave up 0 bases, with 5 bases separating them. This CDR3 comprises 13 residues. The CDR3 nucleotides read TGTGCCAGCAGCTTTATGTACCAAGAGACCCAGTACTTC. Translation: CASSFMYQETQYF.

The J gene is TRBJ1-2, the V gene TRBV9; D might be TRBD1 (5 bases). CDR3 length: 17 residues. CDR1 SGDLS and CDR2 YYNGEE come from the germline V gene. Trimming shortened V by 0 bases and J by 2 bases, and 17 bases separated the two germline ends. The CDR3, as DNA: TGTGCCAGCAGCGTAGATTTGACAGTTCAAAAGAACTATGGCTACACCTTC. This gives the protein CASSVDLTVQKNYGYTF.

In nucleotides, the CDR3 is TGTGCCAGCAGCCAAGGGGGGCTCTATAATTCACCCCTCCACTTT. Its protein is CASSQGGLYNSPLHF. V gene TRBV3-1 (or the pseudogene TRBV3-2) combines with J gene TRBJ1-6, with D maybe TRBD1 (6 bases). Germline loops: CDR1 LGHDT, CDR2 YNNKEL (reference sequence). The CDR3 is 15 residues long. V was cut by 1 base and J by 3 bases, with 7 bases left in between.

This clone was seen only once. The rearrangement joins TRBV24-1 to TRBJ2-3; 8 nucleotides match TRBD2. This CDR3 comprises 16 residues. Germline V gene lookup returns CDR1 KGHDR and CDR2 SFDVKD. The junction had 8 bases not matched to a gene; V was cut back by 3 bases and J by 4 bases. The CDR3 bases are TGTGCCACCAGTGATCCGGCGGGACTAGGGCCAGATACGCAGTATTTT. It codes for CATSDPAGLGPDTQYF.

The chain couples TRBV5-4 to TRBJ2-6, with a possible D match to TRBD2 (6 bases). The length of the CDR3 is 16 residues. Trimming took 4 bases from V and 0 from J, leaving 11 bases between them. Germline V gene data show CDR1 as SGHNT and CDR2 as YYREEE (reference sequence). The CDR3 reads CASSPTGVSGANVLTF. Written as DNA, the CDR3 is TGTGCCAGCAGCCCCACGGGGGTCTCTGGGGCCAACGTCCTGACTTTC.

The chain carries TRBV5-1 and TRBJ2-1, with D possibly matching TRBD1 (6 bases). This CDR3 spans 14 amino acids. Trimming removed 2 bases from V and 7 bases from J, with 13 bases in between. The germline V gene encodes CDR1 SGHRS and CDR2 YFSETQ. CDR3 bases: TGCGCCAGCAGCTTCGGGACATGGGGGAATGAGCAGTTCTTC. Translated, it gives CASSFGTWGNEQFF.

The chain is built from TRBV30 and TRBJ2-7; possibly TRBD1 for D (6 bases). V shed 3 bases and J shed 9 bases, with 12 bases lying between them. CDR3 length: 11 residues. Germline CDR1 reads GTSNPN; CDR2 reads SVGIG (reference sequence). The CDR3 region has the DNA TGTGCCTGGAGCCACTCCAGGGGGCAGTACTTC. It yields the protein CAWSHSRGQYF.

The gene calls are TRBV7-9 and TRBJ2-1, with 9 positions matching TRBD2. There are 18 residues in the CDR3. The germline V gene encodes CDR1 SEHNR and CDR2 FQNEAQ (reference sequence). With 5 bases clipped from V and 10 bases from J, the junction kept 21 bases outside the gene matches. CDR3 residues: CASSPREAGLAGPREQFF. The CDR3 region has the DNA TGTGCCAGCAGCCCAAGGGAGGCGGGGCTAGCGGGGCCGAGGGAGCAGTTCTTC.

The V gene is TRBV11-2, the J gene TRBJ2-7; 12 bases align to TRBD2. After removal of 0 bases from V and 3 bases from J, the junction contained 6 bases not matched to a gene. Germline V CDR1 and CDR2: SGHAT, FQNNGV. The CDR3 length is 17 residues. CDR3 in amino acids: CASSLDVLAGGLYEQYF. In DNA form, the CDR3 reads TGTGCCAGCAGCTTAGATGTCCTAGCGGGGGGGCTCTACGAGCAGTACTTC.

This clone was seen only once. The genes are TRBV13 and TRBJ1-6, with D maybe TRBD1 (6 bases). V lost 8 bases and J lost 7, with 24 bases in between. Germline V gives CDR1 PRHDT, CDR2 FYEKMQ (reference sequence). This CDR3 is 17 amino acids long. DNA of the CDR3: TGTGCCAGCGCCCCCACCCCAATACAGGGAGGGAATTCACCCCTCCACTTT. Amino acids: CASAPTPIQGGNSPLHF.

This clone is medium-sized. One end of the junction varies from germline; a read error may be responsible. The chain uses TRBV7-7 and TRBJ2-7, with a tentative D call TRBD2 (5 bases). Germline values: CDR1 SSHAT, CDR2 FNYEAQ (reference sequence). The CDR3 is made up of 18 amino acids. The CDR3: CASSSVIHPREKSDEQYF. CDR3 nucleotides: TGTGCTAGCAGCTCCGTAATACACCCAAGGGAGAAGAGCGACGAGCAGTACTTC.

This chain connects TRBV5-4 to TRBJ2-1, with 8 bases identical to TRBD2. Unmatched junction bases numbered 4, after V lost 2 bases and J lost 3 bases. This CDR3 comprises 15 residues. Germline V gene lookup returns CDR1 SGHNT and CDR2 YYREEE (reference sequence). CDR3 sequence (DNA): TGTGCCAGCAGCTTAGCGGGGGTTAACTACAATGAGCAGTTCTTC. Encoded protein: CASSLAGVNYNEQFF.

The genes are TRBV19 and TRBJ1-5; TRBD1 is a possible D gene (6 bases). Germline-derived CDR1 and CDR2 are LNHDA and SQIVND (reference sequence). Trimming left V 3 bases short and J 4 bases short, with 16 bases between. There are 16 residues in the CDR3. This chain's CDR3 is CASSIWGQGKNQPQHF. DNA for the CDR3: TGTGCCAGTAGTATCTGGGGCCAGGGGAAGAATCAGCCCCAGCATTTT.

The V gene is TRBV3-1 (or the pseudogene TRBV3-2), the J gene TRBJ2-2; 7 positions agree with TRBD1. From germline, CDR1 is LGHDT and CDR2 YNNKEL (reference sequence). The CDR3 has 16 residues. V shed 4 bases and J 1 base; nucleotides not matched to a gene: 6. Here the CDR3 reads CASSLRTGGNTGELFF. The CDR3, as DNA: TGTGCCAGCAGCCTTCGGACAGGCGGGAACACCGGGGAGCTGTTTTTT.

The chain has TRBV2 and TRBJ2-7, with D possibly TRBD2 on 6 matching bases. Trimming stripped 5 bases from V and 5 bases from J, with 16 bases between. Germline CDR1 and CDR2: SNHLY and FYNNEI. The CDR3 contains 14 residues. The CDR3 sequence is CASSPRAGLDEQYF. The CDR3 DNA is TGTGCCAGCAGTCCGCGGGCGGGGCTCGACGAGCAGTACTTC. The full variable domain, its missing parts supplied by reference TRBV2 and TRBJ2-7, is EPEVTQTPSHQVTQMGQEVILRCVPISNHLYFYWYRQILGQKVEFLVSFYNNEISEKSEIFDDQFSVERPDGSNFTLKIRSTKLEDSAMYFCASSPRAGLDEQYFGPGTRLTVT.

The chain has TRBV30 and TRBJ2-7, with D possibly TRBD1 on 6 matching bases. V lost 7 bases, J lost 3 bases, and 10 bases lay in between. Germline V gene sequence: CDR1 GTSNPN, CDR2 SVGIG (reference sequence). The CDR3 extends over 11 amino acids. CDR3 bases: TGTGCCTCCATGGGACACTACGAGCAGTACTTC. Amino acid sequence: CASMGHYEQYF.

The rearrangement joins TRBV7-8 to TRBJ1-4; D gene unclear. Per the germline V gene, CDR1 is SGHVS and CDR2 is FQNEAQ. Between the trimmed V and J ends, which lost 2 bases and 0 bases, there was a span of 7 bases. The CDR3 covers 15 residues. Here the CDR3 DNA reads TGTGCCAGCAGCTTATTCGAGGCAACTAATGAAAAACTGTTTTTT. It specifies CASSLFEATNEKLFF.

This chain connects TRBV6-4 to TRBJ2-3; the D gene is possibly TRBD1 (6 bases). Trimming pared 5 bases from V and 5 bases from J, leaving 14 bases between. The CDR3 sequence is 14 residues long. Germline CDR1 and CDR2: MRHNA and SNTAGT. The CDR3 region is CASSLRDIKDTQYF. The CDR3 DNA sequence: TGTGCCAGCAGTCTCCGGGACATTAAAGATACGCAGTATTTT.

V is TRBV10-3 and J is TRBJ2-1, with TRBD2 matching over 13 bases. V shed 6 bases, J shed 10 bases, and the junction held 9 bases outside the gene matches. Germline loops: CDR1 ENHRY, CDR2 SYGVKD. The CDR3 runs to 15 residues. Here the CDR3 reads CAIRATSGGSKEQFF. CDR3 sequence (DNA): TGTGCCATCAGAGCGACTAGCGGGGGGTCTAAGGAGCAGTTCTTC.

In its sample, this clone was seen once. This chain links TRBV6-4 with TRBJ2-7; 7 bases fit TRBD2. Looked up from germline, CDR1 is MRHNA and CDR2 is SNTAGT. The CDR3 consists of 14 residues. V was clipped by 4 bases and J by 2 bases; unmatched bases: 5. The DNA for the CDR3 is TGTGCCAGCAGTGTATGGGCGGGGGCCTACGAGCAGTACTTC. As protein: CASSVWAGAYEQYF.

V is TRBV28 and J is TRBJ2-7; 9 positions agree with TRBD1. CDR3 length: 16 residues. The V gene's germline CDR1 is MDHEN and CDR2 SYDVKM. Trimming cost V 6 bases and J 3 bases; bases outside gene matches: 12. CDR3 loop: CASSATTGTGNYEQYF. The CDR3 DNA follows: TGTGCCAGCAGCGCAACGACCGGGACAGGGAACTACGAGCAGTACTTC.

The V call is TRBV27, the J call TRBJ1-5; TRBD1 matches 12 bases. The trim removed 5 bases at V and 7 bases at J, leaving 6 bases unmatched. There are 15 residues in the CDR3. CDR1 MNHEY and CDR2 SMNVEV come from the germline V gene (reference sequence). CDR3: CASSTGTGGRQPQHF. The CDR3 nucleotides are TGTGCCAGCAGTACCGGGACAGGGGGCCGACAGCCCCAGCATTTT.

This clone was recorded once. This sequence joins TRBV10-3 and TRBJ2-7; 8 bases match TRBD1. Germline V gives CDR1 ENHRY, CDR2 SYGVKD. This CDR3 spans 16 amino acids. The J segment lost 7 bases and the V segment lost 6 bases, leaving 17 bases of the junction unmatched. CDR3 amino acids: CAISLTLTGVVREQYF. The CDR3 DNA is TGTGCCATCAGCCTAACGTTGACAGGGGTGGTGCGGGAGCAGTACTTC.

The CDR3 protein is CARLAGLAGGETQYF. As DNA, the CDR3 is TGTGCCAGACTAGCGGGACTAGCGGGCGGGGAGACCCAGTACTTC. The gene calls are TRBV2 and TRBJ2-5; 12 nucleotides agree with TRBD2. Germline V lookup: CDR1 SNHLY, CDR2 FYNNEI. After removal of 9 bases from V and 5 bases from J, the junction contained 10 bases not matched to a gene. The CDR3 totals 15 residues.

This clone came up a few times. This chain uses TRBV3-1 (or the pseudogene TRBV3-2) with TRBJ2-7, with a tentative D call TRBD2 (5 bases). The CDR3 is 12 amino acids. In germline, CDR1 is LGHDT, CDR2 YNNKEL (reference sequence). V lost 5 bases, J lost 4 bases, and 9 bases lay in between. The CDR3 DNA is TGTGCCAGCAGCGGAGGCACGTACGAGCAGTACTTC. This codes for CASSGGTYEQYF.

CDR3 DNA sequence: TGTGCCACCCGGCCGGGGGCTAACTATGGCTACACCTTC. It is translated as CATRPGANYGYTF. This chain uses TRBV15 with TRBJ1-2; weak D call: TRBD1 (5 bases). The CDR3 loop spans 13 amino acids. Trimming took off 8 bases at V and 0 bases at J, with 10 bases between the two ends. CDR1 and CDR2 from the germline V gene are LNHNV and YYDKDF (reference sequence). The entire variable domain, with the rest obtained from reference TRBV15 and TRBJ1-2, is as follows: DAMVIQNPRYQVTQFGKPVTLSCSQTLNHNVMYWYQQKSSQAPKLLFHYYDKDFNNEADTPDNFQSRRPNTSFCFLDIRSPGLGDTAMYLCATRPGANYGYTFGSGTRLTVV.